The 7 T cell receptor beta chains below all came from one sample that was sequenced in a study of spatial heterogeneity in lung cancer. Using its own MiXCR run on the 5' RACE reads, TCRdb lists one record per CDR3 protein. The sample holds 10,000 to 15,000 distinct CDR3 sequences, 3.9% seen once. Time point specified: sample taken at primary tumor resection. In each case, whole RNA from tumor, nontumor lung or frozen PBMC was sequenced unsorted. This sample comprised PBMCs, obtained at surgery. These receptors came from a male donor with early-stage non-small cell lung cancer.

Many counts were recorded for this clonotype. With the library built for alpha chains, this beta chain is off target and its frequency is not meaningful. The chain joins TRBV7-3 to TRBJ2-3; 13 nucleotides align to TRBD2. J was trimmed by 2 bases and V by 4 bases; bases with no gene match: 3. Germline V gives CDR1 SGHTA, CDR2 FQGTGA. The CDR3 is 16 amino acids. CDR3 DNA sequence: TGTGCCAGCAGCTGGGGGACTAGCGGGAACACAGATACGCAGTATTTT. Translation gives CASSWGTSGNTDTQYF.

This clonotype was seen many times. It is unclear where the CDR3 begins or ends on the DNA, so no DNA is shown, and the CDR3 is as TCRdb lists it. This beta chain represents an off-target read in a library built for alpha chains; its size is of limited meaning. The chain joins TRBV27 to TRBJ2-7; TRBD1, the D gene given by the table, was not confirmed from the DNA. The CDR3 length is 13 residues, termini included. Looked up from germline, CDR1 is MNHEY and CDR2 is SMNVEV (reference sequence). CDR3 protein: CASSFGEGYEQYF.

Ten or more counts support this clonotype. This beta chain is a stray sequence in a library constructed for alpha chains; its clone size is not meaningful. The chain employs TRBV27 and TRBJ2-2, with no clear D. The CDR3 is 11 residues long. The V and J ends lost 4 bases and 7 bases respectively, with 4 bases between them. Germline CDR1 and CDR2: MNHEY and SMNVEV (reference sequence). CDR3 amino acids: CASSSHGELFF. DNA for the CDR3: TGTGCCAGCAGTTCCCACGGGGAGCTGTTTTTT.

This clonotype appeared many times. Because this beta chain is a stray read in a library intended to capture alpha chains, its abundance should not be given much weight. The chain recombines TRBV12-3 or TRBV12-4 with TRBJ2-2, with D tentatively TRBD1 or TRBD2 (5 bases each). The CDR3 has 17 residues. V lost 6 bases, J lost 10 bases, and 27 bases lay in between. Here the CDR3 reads CASSPGAGNTRWEELFF. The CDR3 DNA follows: TGTGCCAGCAGCCCCGGGGCAGGGAATACTCGGTGGGAGGAGCTGTTTTTT.

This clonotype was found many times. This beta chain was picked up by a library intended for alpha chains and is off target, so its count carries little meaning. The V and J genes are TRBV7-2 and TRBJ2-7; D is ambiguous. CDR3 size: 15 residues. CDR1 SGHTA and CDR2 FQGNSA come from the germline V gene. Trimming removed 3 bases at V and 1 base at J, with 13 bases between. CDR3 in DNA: TGTGCCAGCAGCTTGAACCGGATGAGTTCCTACGAGCAGTACTTC. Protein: CASSLNRMSSYEQYF.

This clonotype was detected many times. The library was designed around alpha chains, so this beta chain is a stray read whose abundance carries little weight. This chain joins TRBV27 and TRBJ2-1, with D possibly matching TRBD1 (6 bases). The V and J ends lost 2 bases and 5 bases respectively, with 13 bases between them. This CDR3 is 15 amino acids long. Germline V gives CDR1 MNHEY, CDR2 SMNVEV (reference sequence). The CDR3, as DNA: TGTGCCAGCAGTTTAGGTCTTGGGGGCCACAATGAGCAGTTCTTC. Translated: CASSLGLGGHNEQFF.

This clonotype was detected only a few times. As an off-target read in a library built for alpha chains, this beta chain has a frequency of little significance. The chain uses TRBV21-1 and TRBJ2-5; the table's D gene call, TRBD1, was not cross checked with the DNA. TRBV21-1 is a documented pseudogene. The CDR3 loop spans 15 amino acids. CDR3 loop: CASSKVRQGRETQYF. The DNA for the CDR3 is TGTGCCAGCAGCAAAGTACGACAGGGGCGGGAGACCCAGTACTTC.